One sample yielded the 8 T cell receptor beta chains listed below, sequenced in a study of shared clonotypes between healthy human individuals. Generated by immunoSEQ multiplex PCR, the TCRdb table keeps only in-frame clones and is missing some. The sample gives about 2.3 million clones, 85% to 95% of which show up once; about 0.37% is in the top ten. Material: naive CD4+ T cells from PBMCs. The subset denotes: CD45RA+ positively selected. All receptors derive from a man aged 18 to 29 in good health. Some clones in this sample may be carry-over from other donors' samples.

This chain joins TRBV23-1 and TRBJ2-7; D remains ambiguous. TRBV23-1 is annotated as an ORF whose role is uncertain. This CDR3 spans 17 amino acids. The V end was cut by 5 bases, the J end by 6 bases, with 26 bases between. CDR3 DNA: TGCGCCAGCAGTTCTCCCCCCCGGGCCAGCGAGGCCGGCGAGCAGTACTTC. Protein sequence: CASSSPPRASEAGEQYF.

The chain links TRBV7-2 to TRBJ2-7; 9 nucleotides line up with TRBD2. This CDR3 comprises 17 residues. In germline, CDR1 is SGHTA, CDR2 FQGNSA. V gave up 4 bases and J gave up 2 bases; unmatched junction bases: 12. The CDR3 sequence is CASSYLGSGRTTYEQYF. The CDR3 DNA reads TGTGCCAGCAGCTATCTCGGTAGCGGGAGAACTACCTACGAGCAGTACTTC.

This chain joins TRBV5-7 and TRBJ2-3, with D perhaps matching TRBD2 (6 bases). TRBV5-7 has ORF status, its function being uncertain. The CDR3 has 18 amino acids. Trimming took 3 bases from V and 0 from J, leaving 20 bases between them. CDR3 residues: CASSYPEGDYTSTDTQYF. For the CDR3, the DNA is TGTGCCAGCAGCTACCCGGAGGGAGACTACACTAGCACAGATACGCAGTATTTT.

V is TRBV4-3 and J is TRBJ2-7, with unresolved D. Trimming took 0 bases from V and 2 from J, leaving 11 bases between them. There are 15 residues in the CDR3. Germline values: CDR1 LGHNA, CDR2 YSLEER. The CDR3: CASSQDRRATYEQYF. CDR3 bases: TGCGCCAGCAGCCAAGACAGGAGAGCCACCTACGAGCAGTACTTC.

CDR3 sequence (DNA): TGTGCCAGCAGCACCGGAGCGGGGACAGGCTACGAGCAGTACTTC. Amino acid sequence: CASSTGAGTGYEQYF. This chain uses TRBV9 with TRBJ2-7; TRBD1 is a possible D gene (8 bases). The CDR3 is 15 residues long. Germline CDR1 reads SGDLS; CDR2 reads YYNGEE. V dropped 4 bases and J dropped 3 bases, with 17 bases sitting between them. The variable domain in full, completed from reference TRBV9 and TRBJ2-7, reads DSGVTQTPKHLITATGQRVTLRCSPRSGDLSVYWYQQSLDQGLQFLIQYYNGEERAKGNILERFSAQQFPDLHSELNLSSLELGDSALYFCASSTGAGTGYEQYFGPGTRLTVT.

V is TRBV10-3 and J is TRBJ2-2; possible D gene TRBD2, 5 bases. Germline V gene sequence: CDR1 ENHRY, CDR2 SYGVKD. The CDR3 has 16 amino acids. Trimming pared 6 bases from V and 0 bases from J, leaving 14 bases between. CDR3 loop: CAISSGVLANTGELFF. CDR3 coding DNA: TGTGCCATCAGCTCCGGGGTCCTTGCGAACACCGGGGAGCTGTTTTTT.

The rearrangement joins TRBV27 to TRBJ1-1; D remains unclear. The length of the CDR3 is 14 residues. Germline V CDR1 and CDR2: MNHEY, SMNVEV (reference sequence). Trimming pared 6 bases from V and 6 bases from J, leaving 17 bases between. The CDR3 spells CASRSLSRYAEAFF. For the CDR3, the DNA is TGTGCCAGCAGGTCATTGTCCAGGTACGCTGAAGCTTTCTTT.

The V gene is TRBV4-2, the J gene TRBJ1-2; D ambiguous. The germline V gene encodes CDR1 LGHNA and CDR2 YNFKEQ. The V gene lost 0 bases and the J gene lost 0 bases, with 14 bases spanning the gap. This CDR3 has 17 residues. The CDR3 protein is CASSQDSTAITNYGYTF. The CDR3 DNA is TGTGCCAGCAGCCAAGATTCGACTGCTATTACTAACTATGGCTACACCTTC.